This entry concerns a single T cell receptor (beta chain). The antigen remains unidentified. V lost 1 base and J lost 7, with 11 bases in between. CDR1 is SEHNR and CDR2 is FQNEAQ in the germline V gene (reference sequence). The CDR3 covers 14 residues. The sample belongs to a study of T cell responses to AZD1222 COVID-19 vaccine. Across the study: Investigators merged groups given second doses at roughly 4 or roughly 12 weeks.

Study-level points and caveats: Seropositivity was recorded at baseline in only a handful of AZD1222 recipients. The sample set comprised mostly white British donors with more females, and clonal diversity was possibly underestimated.

The data were produced by immunoSEQ multiplex PCR, yet TCRdb's version contains in-frame clones alone and is incomplete. The sample consists of some 110,000 clones, roughly 80% of them appearing once. The rearrangement links TRBV7-9 to TRBJ1-5; possibly TRBD1 for D (6 bases). The sample was peripheral blood, taken on day 0 of AZD1222 vaccination. The clonotype was recovered from an adult in good health. The DNA for the CDR3 is TGTGCCAGCAGCTTAGAAGGGGGAGGGCAGCCCCAGCATTTT. Its translation: CASSLEGGGQPQHF.